This TCR beta chain was found in a study of response to subunit inactivated influenza vaccine. Study-level points and caveats: Few new T cells, the authors suggested, are recruited by each seasonal influenza vaccination.

This clonotype was found many times. No antigen is known for it. TCRdb reprocessed the RT-PCR reads via MiXCR and lists one record per CDR3 protein. Of roughly 790,000 distinct CDR3 sequences detected, 21% appear once; the ten largest clones hold about 9.4%. The CDR3 is 16 amino acids. The germline V gene encodes CDR1 SGHVS and CDR2 FQNEAQ. Trimming shortened V by 5 bases and J by 3 bases, and 20 bases separated the two germline ends. The source was PBMCs from blood, collected about 5 days after vaccination. The TCR was taken from a man in his fifties or sixties who received an inactivated influenza vaccine. The chain carries TRBV7-8 and TRBJ2-7; maybe TRBD2 (6 bases). The DNA of the CDR3 is TGTGCCAGCAGCCCCACAAGATTAGCGGATAACTACGAGCAGTACTTC. Translation gives CASSPTRLADNYEQYF.